A single sample gave rise to the 8 T cell receptor beta chains below, sequenced in a study of T cell responses to AZD1222 COVID-19 vaccine. Measured with immunoSEQ multiplex PCR; TCRdb has only the in-frame clones, and not every one. The table lists 60,000 to 85,000 clones, around 84% of them singletons. Sequenced here: peripheral blood, sampled on day 0 of AZD1222 vaccination. Receptor source: an adult in good health.

This clone was detected once. This chain uses TRBV6-5 with TRBJ2-7, with D tentatively TRBD1 (5 bases). Germline CDR1 is MNHEY and CDR2 is SVGAGI. The V gene lost 4 bases and the J gene lost 6 bases, with 13 bases spanning the gap. The CDR3 is 13 residues long. The CDR3 loop reads CASSFMGPGEQYF. The DNA of the CDR3 is TGTGCCAGCAGTTTCATGGGGCCGGGCGAGCAGTACTTC.

This clone was recorded many times. The chain joins TRBV27 to TRBJ1-6; D remains ambiguous. V shed 0 bases and J shed 2 bases, with 11 bases lying between them. There are 17 residues in the CDR3. From germline, CDR1 is MNHEY and CDR2 SMNVEV (reference sequence). CDR3 DNA: TGTGCCAGCAGTTTATCGAGGTCGAGCGCCTATAATTCACCCCTCCACTTT. This gives the protein CASSLSRSSAYNSPLHF.

Of note for this clone: A read error may account for a junction end that differs from germline. V and J are TRBV7-9 and TRBJ1-3; maybe TRBD1 (5 bases). Germline V CDR1 and CDR2: SEHNR, FQNEAQ (reference sequence). The CDR3 contains 11 residues. The CDR3 sequence: CASSPDPPGFF. The CDR3 bases are TGTGCCAGCAGCCCCGACCCCCCAGGGTTCTTT.

This clone was detected once. The chain joins TRBV5-1 to TRBJ2-3, with TRBD2 identical over 13 bases. Germline V gene sequence: CDR1 SGHRS, CDR2 YFSETQ. CDR3 size: 18 residues. V trimming: 0 bases; J trimming: 0 bases; junction bases outside the gene matches: 4. The CDR3 DNA follows: TGCGCCAGCAGCTTGGGAGGGACTAGCGGGACTAGCACAGATACGCAGTATTTT. It specifies CASSLGGTSGTSTDTQYF. The complete variable domain, with remaining parts taken from reference TRBV5-1 and TRBJ2-3, reads KAGVTQTPRYLIKTRGQQVTLSCSPISGHRSVSWYQQTPGQGLQFLFEYFSETQRNKGNFPGRFSGRQFSNSRSEMNVSTLELGDSALYLCASSLGGTSGTSTDTQYFGPGTRLTVL.

The CDR3 region has the DNA TGTGCCAGCAGCCGACAGGGGAGTTCTGGAAACACCATATATTTT. Residues: CASSRQGSSGNTIYF. The chain uses TRBV27 and TRBJ1-3, with 8 nucleotides matching TRBD1. The CDR3 is made up of 15 amino acids. V was pared by 6 bases and J by 1 base, with 5 bases of the junction left unmatched. Germline CDR1 reads MNHEY; CDR2 reads SMNVEV (reference sequence).

The chain employs TRBV15 and TRBJ1-2, with 8 positions matching TRBD1. With V trimmed by 0 bases and J by 5 bases, 2 bases remained unmatched. Germline assignment: CDR1 LNHNV and CDR2 YYDKDF (reference sequence). This CDR3 is built from 14 residues. DNA of the CDR3: TGTGCCACCAGCAGAGACACAGGGGGTTATGGCTACACCTTC. Protein product: CATSRDTGGYGYTF.

V and J are TRBV5-1 and TRBJ1-4; TRBD1 might be the D (6 bases). Trimming cost V 4 bases and J 2 bases, with 12 bases left between them. The CDR3 sequence is 15 residues long. Germline loops: CDR1 SGHRS, CDR2 YFSETQ. CDR3 amino acids: CASSPWTATNEKLFF. DNA for the CDR3: TGCGCCAGCAGCCCCTGGACAGCCACTAATGAAAAACTGTTTTTT.

This clone was detected a few times. The genes are TRBV27 and TRBJ1-1; D remains ambiguous. The CDR3 runs 12 residues. Germline CDR1 MNHEY, CDR2 SMNVEV (reference sequence). V gave up 5 bases and J gave up 6 bases, with 10 bases separating them. The CDR3 loop reads CASSVLGSEAFF. The CDR3 DNA reads TGTGCCAGCAGTGTACTTGGCTCTGAAGCTTTCTTT.